The 15 T cell receptor beta chains in this list originate from one sample, sequenced in a study of shared clonotypes between healthy human individuals. CD8 cells regarded as naive lacked CD45RO, were positively chosen for CCR7, and omitted terminally differentiated effector memory CD45RA+ cells. The repertoire was sequenced with immunoSEQ multiplex PCR; TCRdb's copy has only in-frame clones and lacks some. The sample consists of around 1.9 million clones, about 94% of them appearing once. The sequencing sample was made of naive CD8+ T cells from PBMCs. These receptors all stem from a man aged 18 to 29 in good health. Some clones in this sample may be carry-over from other donors' samples.

This clone appeared once. The chain has TRBV7-8 and TRBJ2-7; D not certain. Germline loops: CDR1 SGHVS, CDR2 FQNEAQ. Trimming removed 0 bases from V and 5 bases from J, with 5 bases in between. The CDR3 runs to 12 residues. In DNA form, the CDR3 reads TGTGCCAGCAGCTTAGCGGCCAACGAGCAGTACTTC. It yields the protein CASSLAANEQYF.

The chain carries TRBV27 and TRBJ2-1, with D maybe TRBD1 (6 bases). The CDR3 totals 14 residues. The V and J ends lost 8 bases and 1 base respectively, with 12 bases between them. Germline CDR1 MNHEY, CDR2 SMNVEV (reference sequence). The CDR3 loop is CASQTGTSYNEQFF. The CDR3 DNA sequence: TGTGCCAGCCAGACCGGGACATCCTACAATGAGCAGTTCTTC.

The rearrangement uses TRBV11-1 and TRBJ2-7; D gene uncertain. Germline V CDR1 and CDR2: SGHAT, FQDESV (reference sequence). The length of the CDR3 is 13 residues. Trimming cost V 6 bases and J 0 bases, with 9 bases left between them. The chain's CDR3 is CASRESSSYEQYF. As DNA, the CDR3 is TGTGCCAGCAGAGAATCAAGCTCCTACGAGCAGTACTTC.

The V call is TRBV4-1, the J call TRBJ2-7; no reliable D call. This CDR3 is 14 amino acids long. From germline, CDR1 is MGHRA and CDR2 YSYEKL. The germline V and J ends were trimmed by 4 bases and 3 bases, with 13 bases remaining between them. DNA for the CDR3: TGCGCCAGCAGCCTGAGTGGACGAAGCTACGAGCAGTACTTC. Amino acids: CASSLSGRSYEQYF.

A few counts support this clone. The chain joins TRBV9 to TRBJ2-7, with D hard to call. V was shortened by 0 bases and J by 1 base, with 2 bases between the two germline ends. Looked up from germline, CDR1 is SGDLS and CDR2 is YYNGEE. This CDR3 contains 12 residues. The CDR3 loop reads CASSVDSYEQYF. The CDR3 DNA sequence: TGTGCCAGCAGCGTAGATTCCTACGAGCAGTACTTC.

Concerning this clone: The identical CDR3 is also encoded by other nucleotide sequences in the sample. The rearrangement links TRBV29-1 to TRBJ2-7, with TRBD1 identical over 8 bases. Germline V CDR1 and CDR2: SQVTM, ANQGSEA. The V segment lost 7 bases and the J segment 3 bases; nucleotides outside the gene matches: 5. The length of the CDR3 is 12 residues. This chain's CDR3 is CSARTGGYEQYF. The CDR3 DNA reads as TGCAGCGCCCGAACAGGGGGCTACGAGCAGTACTTC.

The rearrangement links TRBV4-1 to TRBJ1-5; D remains ambiguous. The ends were cut back, 1 base at V and 3 bases at J, with 7 bases in the middle. Germline V lookup: CDR1 MGHRA, CDR2 YSYEKL. This CDR3 is built from 14 residues. In nucleotides, the CDR3 is TGCGCCAGCAGCCAAGGAAAAATCAATCAGCCCCAGCATTTT. Protein product: CASSQGKINQPQHF.

The chain combines TRBV4-1 with TRBJ2-1; TRBD1 agrees at 9 bases. Per the germline V gene, CDR1 is MGHRA and CDR2 is YSYEKL. The ends lost 3 bases at V and 11 bases at J; junction bases unmatched: 17. The CDR3 covers 17 residues. CDR3 in amino acids: CASSQGPGQGYLIQQFF. The CDR3 DNA reads as TGCGCCAGCAGCCAGGGGCCGGGACAGGGTTACCTTATACAGCAGTTCTTC.

This rearrangement joins TRBV27 to TRBJ2-5; the D is unclear. V gave up 7 bases and J gave up 3 bases, with 12 bases separating them. The CDR3 is 13 amino acids. Germline V gives CDR1 MNHEY, CDR2 SMNVEV (reference sequence). In nucleotides, the CDR3 is TGTGCCAGCAAATCTACCGGCGAAGAGACCCAGTACTTC. It encodes CASKSTGEETQYF.

The rearrangement uses TRBV19 and TRBJ2-7; 8 nucleotides line up with TRBD1. The CDR3 runs to 14 residues. The V and J ends lost 5 bases and 3 bases, in that order; junction bases with no gene match: 6. CDR1 is LNHDA, CDR2 SQIVND, per germline (reference sequence). CDR3 sequence reads: CASSWAGGLYEQYF. The CDR3 DNA is TGTGCCAGTAGTTGGGCAGGGGGCCTCTACGAGCAGTACTTC.

The chain recombines TRBV7-9 with TRBJ2-4, with unresolved D. The V and J ends lost 1 base and 10 bases respectively, with 14 bases between them. Per the germline V gene, CDR1 is SEHNR and CDR2 is FQNEAQ (reference sequence). The CDR3 loop spans 14 amino acids. The CDR3 spells CASSLVIRPAIQYF. The CDR3 coding sequence is TGTGCCAGCAGCTTAGTAATCAGGCCAGCTATTCAGTACTTC. The full variable domain, completed using reference TRBV7-9 and TRBJ2-4, is DTGVSQNPRHKITKRGQNVTFRCDPISEHNRLYWYRQTLGQGPEFLTYFQNEAQLEKSRLLSDRFSAERPKGSFSTLEIQRTEQGDSAMYLCASSLVIRPAIQYFGAGTRLSVL.

J is TRBJ2-7 and V is TRBV6-6, with D possibly matching TRBD2 (6 bases). CDR1 is MNHNY, CDR2 SVGAGI, per germline (reference sequence). Between the trimmed V and J ends, which lost 5 bases and 4 bases, there was a span of 15 bases. The CDR3 spans 14 residues. The CDR3 loop is CASSRDSGFYEQYF. CDR3 nucleotides: TGTGCCAGCAGTCGGGATAGCGGCTTTTACGAGCAGTACTTC.

The chain uses TRBV27 and TRBJ2-4, with D hard to call. V was pared by 3 bases and J by 7 bases, with 13 bases between. CDR3 size: 14 residues. The germline gives CDR1 MNHEY, CDR2 SMNVEV (reference sequence). CDR3: CASSFTGSLNIQYF. CDR3 in DNA: TGTGCCAGCAGTTTCACCGGGTCGCTGAACATTCAGTACTTC.

V is TRBV27 and J is TRBJ2-6; TRBD1 matches at 9 bases. Unmatched junction bases numbered 10, after V lost 4 bases and J lost 0 bases. In germline, CDR1 is MNHEY, CDR2 SMNVEV (reference sequence). There are 19 residues in the CDR3. This chain's CDR3 is CASSSVLGTGFSGANVLTF. The CDR3 bases are TGTGCCAGCAGTTCGGTCCTCGGGACAGGGTTCTCTGGGGCCAACGTCCTGACTTTC.

This chain links TRBV10-3 with TRBJ2-7; 7 bases agree with TRBD2. The trim removed 8 bases at V and 7 bases at J, leaving 8 bases unmatched. Per the germline V gene, CDR1 is ENHRY and CDR2 is SYGVKD. The CDR3 is 12 amino acids. CDR3 in DNA: TGTGCCATCGTCAGACCCGGGGGGGAGCAGTACTTC. Translated, it gives CAIVRPGGEQYF.